The entry that follows covers one TCR beta chain sequence. Antigen specificity is unknown. The data were taken from a study of T cell responses to AZD1222 COVID-19 vaccine. This CDR3 comprises 15 residues. V lost 5 bases and J lost 0, with 11 bases in between. CDR1 SEHNR and CDR2 FQNEAQ come from the germline V gene (reference sequence). General observations from the study: White British donors predominated, females outnumbered males, and clonal diversity was possibly underestimated.

Assay: immunoSEQ multiplex PCR; the TCRdb copy retains only in-frame clones and omits some. The table records about 100,000 clones, around 89% of them present only once. The TCR originated in an adult in good health. J is TRBJ2-1 and V is TRBV7-9; a possible D gene is TRBD1 (6 bases). This specimen consisted of peripheral blood, obtained on day 0 of AZD1222 vaccination. The CDR3, as DNA: TGTGCCAGCAGCCCTAGGGGGAGCTCCTACAATGAGCAGTTCTTC. Translated: CASSPRGSSYNEQFF.